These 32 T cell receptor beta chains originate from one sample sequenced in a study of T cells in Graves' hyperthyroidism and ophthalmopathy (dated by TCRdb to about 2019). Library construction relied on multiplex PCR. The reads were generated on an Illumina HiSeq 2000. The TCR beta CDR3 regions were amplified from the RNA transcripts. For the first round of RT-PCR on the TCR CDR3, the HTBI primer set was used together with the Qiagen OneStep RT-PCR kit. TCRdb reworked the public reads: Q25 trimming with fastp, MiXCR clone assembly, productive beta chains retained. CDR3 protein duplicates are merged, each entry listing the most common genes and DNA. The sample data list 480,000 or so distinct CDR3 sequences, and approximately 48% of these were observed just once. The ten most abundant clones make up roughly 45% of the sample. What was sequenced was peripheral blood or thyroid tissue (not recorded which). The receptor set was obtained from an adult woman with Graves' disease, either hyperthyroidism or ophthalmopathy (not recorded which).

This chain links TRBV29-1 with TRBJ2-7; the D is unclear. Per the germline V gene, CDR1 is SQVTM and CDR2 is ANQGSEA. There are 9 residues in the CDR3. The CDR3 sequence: CSYSYEQYF. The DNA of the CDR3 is TGCAGTTACAGTTACGAGCAGTACTTC.

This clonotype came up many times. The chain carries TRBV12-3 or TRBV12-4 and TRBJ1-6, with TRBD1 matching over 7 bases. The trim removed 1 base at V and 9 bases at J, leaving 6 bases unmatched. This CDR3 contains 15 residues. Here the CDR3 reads CASSLGTGFGSPLHF. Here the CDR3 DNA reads TGTGCCAGCAGTTTAGGGACAGGCTTCGGTTCACCCCTCCACTTT.

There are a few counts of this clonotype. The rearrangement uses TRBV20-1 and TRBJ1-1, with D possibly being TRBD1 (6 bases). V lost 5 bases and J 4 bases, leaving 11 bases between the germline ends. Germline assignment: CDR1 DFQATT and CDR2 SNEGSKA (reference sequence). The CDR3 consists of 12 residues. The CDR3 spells CSADQGITEAFF. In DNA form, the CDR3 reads TGCAGTGCTGACCAGGGGATCACTGAAGCTTTCTTT.

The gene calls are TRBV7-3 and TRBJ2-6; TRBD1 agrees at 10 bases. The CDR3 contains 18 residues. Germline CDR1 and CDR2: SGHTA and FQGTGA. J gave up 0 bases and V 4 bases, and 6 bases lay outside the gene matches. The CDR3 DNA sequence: TGTGCCAGCAGCTCAAGGGACAGGGGTGGCTCTGGGGCCAACGTCCTGACTTTC. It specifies CASSSRDRGGSGANVLTF.

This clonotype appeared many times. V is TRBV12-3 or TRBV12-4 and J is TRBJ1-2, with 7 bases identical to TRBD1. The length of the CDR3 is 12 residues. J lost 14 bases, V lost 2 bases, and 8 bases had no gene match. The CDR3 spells CASSLSRTGHTF. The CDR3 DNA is TGTGCCAGCAGTTTAAGCCGGACAGGTCATACCTTC.

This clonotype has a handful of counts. CDR3 DNA sequence: TGTGCCAGCAGCCAAGTCGGCAGGGGGGCCCCTGAAGCTTTCTTT. Protein: CASSQVGRGAPEAFF. V gene TRBV3-1 combines with J gene TRBJ1-1, with 7 bases fitting TRBD1. CDR1 and CDR2 from the germline V gene are LGHDT and YNNKEL (reference sequence). Losses at the gene ends were 1 base for V and 6 bases for J; bases not matched to a gene: 8. The CDR3 has 15 amino acids.

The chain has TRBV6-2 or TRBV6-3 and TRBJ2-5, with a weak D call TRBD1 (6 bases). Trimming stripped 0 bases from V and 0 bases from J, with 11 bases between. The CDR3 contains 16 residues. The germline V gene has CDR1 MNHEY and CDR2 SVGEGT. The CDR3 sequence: CASSYSLQGNQETQYF. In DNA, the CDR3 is TGTGCCAGCAGTTACTCGTTACAGGGAAACCAAGAGACCCAGTACTTC.

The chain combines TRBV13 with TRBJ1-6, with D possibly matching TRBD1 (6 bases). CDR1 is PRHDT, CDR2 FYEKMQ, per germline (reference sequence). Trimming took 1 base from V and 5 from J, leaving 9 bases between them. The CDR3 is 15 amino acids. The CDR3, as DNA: TGTGCCAGCAGCTTAGTGGACAGAAATAATTCACCCCTCCACTTT. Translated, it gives CASSLVDRNNSPLHF.

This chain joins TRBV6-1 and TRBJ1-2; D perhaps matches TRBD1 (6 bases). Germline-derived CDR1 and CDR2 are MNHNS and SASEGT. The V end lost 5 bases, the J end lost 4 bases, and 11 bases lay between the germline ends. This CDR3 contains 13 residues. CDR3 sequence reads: CASSTGQTYGYTF. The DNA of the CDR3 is TGTGCCAGCAGTACAGGACAGACCTATGGCTACACCTTC.

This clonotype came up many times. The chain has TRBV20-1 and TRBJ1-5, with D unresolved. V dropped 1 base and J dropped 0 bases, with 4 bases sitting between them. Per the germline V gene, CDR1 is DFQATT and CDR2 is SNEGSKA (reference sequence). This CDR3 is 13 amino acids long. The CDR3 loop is CSARGHSNQPQHF. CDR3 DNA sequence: TGCAGTGCTAGAGGGCATAGCAATCAGCCCCAGCATTTT.

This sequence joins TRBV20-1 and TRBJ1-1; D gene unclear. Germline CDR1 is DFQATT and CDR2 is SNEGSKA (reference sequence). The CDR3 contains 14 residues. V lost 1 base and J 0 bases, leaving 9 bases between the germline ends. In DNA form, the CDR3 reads TGCAGTGCTAGAGGGACGGCCGTGAACACTGAAGCTTTCTTT. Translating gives CSARGTAVNTEAFF.

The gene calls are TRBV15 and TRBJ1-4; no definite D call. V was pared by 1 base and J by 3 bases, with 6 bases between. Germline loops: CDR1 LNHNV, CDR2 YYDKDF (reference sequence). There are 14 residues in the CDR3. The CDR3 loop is CATSRGSPNEKLFF. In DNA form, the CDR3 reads TGTGCCACCAGCAGAGGCAGTCCTAATGAAAAACTGTTTTTT.

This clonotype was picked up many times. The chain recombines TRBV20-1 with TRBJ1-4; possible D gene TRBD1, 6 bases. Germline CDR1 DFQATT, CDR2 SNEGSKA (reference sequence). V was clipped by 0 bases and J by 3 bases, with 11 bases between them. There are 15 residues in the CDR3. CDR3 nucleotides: TGCAGTGCTAGAGAACTTGGGGGCCCTAATGAAAAACTGTTTTTT. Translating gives CSARELGGPNEKLFF.

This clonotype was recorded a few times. Here the CDR3 DNA reads TGTGCCAGCAGCCAGTTCGACGGTGCGTCACCCCTCCACTTT. It specifies CASSQFDGASPLHF. The chain joins TRBV6-5 to TRBJ1-6, with D unclear. Germline assignment: CDR1 MNHEY and CDR2 SVGAGI. The germline V and J ends were trimmed by 6 bases and 10 bases, with 16 bases remaining between them. The CDR3 is 14 amino acids.

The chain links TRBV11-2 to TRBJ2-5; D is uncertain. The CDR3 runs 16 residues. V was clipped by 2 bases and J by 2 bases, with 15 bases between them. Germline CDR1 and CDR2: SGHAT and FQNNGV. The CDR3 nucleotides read TGTGCCAGCAGCTTAAAGGGCTTGTCAGCACAAGAGACCCAGTACTTC. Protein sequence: CASSLKGLSAQETQYF. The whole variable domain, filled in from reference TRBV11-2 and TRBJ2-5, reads EAGVAQSPRYKIIEKRQSVAFWCNPISGHATLYWYQQILGQGPKLLIQFQNNGVVDDSQLPKDRFSAERLKGVDSTLKIQPAKLEDSAVYLCASSLKGLSAQETQYFGPGTRLLVL.

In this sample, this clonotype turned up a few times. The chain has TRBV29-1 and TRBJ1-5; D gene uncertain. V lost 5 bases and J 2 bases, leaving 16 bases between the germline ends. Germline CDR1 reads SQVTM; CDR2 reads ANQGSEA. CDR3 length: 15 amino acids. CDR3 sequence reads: CSVSFDEMGNQPQHF. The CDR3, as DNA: TGCAGCGTTAGTTTCGACGAAATGGGCAATCAGCCCCAGCATTTT.

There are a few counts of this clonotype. The CDR3 region is CASSYGYNEQFF. DNA of the CDR3: TGCGCCAGCAGCTACGGGTACAATGAGCAGTTCTTC. The V gene is TRBV10-2, the J gene TRBJ2-1; D is unresolved. From germline, CDR1 is WSHSY and CDR2 SAAADI. Trimming pared 6 bases from V and 4 bases from J, leaving 7 bases between. The CDR3 contains 12 residues.

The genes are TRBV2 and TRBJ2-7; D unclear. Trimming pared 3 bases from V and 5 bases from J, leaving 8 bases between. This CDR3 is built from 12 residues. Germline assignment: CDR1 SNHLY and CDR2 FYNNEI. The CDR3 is CASSEGHHEQYF. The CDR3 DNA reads TGTGCCAGCAGTGAGGGTCACCACGAGCAGTACTTC.

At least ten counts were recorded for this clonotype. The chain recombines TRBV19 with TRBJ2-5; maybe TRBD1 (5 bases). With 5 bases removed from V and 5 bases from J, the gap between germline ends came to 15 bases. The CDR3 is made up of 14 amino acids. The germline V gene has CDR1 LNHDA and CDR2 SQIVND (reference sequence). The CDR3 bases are TGTGCCAGTAGTGCTAGGGGAAAAGGGGAGACCCAGTACTTC. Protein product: CASSARGKGETQYF.

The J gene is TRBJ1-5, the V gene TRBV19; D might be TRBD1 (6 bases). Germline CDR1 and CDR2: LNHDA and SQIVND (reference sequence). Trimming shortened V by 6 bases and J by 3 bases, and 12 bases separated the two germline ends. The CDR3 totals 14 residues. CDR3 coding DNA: TGTGCCAGTAGCACCGGGACACACAATCAGCCCCAGCATTTT. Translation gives CASSTGTHNQPQHF.

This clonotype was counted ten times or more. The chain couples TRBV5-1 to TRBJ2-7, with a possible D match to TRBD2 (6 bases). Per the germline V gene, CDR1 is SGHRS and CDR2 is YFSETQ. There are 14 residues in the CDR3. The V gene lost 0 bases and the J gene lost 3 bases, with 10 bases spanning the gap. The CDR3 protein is CASSLEGGVYEQYF. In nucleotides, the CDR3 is TGCGCCAGCAGCTTGGAGGGCGGGGTCTACGAGCAGTACTTC.

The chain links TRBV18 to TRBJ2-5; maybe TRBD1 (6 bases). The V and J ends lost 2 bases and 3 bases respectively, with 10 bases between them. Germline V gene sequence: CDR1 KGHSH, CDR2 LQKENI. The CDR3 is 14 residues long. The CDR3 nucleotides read TGTGCCAGCTCACCATCAAAGGGGGAAGAGACCCAGTACTTC. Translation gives CASSPSKGEETQYF.

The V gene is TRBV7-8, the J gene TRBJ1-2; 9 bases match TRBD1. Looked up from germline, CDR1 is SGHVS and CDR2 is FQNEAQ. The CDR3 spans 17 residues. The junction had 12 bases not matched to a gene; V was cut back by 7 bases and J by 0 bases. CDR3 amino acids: CASTRSGQGLTNYGYTF. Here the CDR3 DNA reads TGTGCCAGCACCAGGTCGGGACAGGGACTAACTAACTATGGCTACACCTTC.

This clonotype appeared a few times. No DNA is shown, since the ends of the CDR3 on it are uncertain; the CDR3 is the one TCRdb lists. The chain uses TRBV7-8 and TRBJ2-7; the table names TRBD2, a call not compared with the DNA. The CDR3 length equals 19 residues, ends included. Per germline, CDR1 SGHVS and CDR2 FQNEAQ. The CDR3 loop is CASSFYICSARDLQEEQYF.

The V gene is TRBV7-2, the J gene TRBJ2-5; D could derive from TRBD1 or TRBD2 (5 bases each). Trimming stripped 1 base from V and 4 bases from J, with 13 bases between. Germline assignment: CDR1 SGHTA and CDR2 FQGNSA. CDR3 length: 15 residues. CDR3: CASSLDGAEGETQYF. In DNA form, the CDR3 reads TGTGCCAGCAGCTTAGACGGGGCCGAGGGAGAGACCCAGTACTTC.

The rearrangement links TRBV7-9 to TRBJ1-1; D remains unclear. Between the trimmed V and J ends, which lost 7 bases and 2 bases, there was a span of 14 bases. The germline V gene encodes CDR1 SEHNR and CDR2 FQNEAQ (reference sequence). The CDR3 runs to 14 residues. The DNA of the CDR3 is TGTGCCAGCACCTCCTTGGCACATAACACTGAAGCTTTCTTT. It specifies CASTSLAHNTEAFF.

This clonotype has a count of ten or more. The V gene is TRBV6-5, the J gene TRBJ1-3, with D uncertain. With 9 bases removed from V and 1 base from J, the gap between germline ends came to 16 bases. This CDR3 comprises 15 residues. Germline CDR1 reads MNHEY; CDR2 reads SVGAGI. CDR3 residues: CASTQAGMSGNTIYF. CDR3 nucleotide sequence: TGTGCCAGTACTCAAGCGGGGATGTCTGGAAACACCATATATTTT.

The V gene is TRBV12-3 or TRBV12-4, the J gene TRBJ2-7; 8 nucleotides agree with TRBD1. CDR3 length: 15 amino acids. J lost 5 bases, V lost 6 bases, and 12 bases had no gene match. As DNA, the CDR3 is TGTGCCAGCAGCCAACGCCGGGACAGGACTCACGAGCAGTACTTC. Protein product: CASSQRRDRTHEQYF.

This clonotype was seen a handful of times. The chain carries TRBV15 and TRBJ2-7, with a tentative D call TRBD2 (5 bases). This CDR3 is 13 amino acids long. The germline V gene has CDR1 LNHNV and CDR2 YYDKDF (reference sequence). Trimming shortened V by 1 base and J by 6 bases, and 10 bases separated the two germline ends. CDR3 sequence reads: CATSRGGLAEQYF. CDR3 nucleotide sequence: TGTGCCACCAGCAGAGGAGGGTTGGCCGAGCAGTACTTC.

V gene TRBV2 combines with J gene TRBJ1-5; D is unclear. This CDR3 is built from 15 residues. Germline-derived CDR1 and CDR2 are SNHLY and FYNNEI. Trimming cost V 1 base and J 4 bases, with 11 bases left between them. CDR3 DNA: TGTGCCAGCAGTGAAGTTGAGGTGGGGAATCAGCCCCAGCATTTT. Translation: CASSEVEVGNQPQHF.

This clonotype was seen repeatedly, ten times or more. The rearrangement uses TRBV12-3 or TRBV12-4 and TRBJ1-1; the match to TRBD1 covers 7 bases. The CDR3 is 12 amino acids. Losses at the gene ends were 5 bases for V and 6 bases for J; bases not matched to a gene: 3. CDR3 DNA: TGTGCCAGCAGTCTCGGGACAGCTGAAGCTTTCTTT. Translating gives CASSLGTAEAFF.

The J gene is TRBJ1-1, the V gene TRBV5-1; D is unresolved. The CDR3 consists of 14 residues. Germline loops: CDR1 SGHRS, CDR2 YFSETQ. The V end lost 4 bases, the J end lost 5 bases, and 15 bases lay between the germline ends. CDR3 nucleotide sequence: TGCGCCAGCAGCCAAGGCCTCCTAAGGACTGAAGCTTTCTTT. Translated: CASSQGLLRTEAFF.